Listed below are T cell receptor beta chains from one sample, sequenced in a study of shared clonotypes between healthy human individuals. Clones were read by immunoSEQ multiplex PCR, and TCRdb kept only the in-frame ones, dropping some. The sample shows 780,000 or so clones, around 77% of them seen only once. The specimen was memory CD4+ T cells sorted from blood. These receptors were obtained from a woman aged 30 to 39 in good health. The CDR3 runs from the conserved cysteine through the conserved F or W. The order of the fields is V gene, J gene, clone size, D gene, CDR3 DNA, CDR3 protein. A D gene is named only where the DNA matches it firmly. Clone sizes are given selectively: once, few, many, or a class where the clone is expanded.

>TRBV25-1|TRBJ2-5|-|TRBD2
TGTGCCAGCAGGGGAGTCCATAGGAATAGCGGGTACCAAGAGACCCAGTACTTC
CASRGVHRNSGYQETQYF
>TRBV2|TRBJ2-2|-|TRBD2
TGTGCCAGCATTGACCTCGGGACTAGCGCCTTCACCGGGGAGCTGTTTTTT
CASIDLGTSAFTGELFF
>TRBV11-1|TRBJ2-1|-|-
TGTGCCAGCAGCCTCAACCGGATGATATTGTTCTTC
CASSLNRMILFF
>TRBV5-1|TRBJ2-2|-|-
TGCGCCAGCAGTACGGGACTCATGAACACCGGGGAGCTGTTTTTT
CASSTGLMNTGELFF
>TRBV5-1|TRBJ1-4|-|-
TGCGCCAGCAGCATGGTAGGGGACTATGAAAAACTGTTTTTT
CASSMVGDYEKLFF
>TRBV11-2|TRBJ2-1|-|TRBD2
TGTGCCAGCAGCCGACGGGCGGGACTAGCGGGAGGAAAGCAGTTCTTC
CASSRRAGLAGGKQFF
>TRBV27|TRBJ2-7|-|-
TGTGCCAGCAGTTTATCCCAGGGGGGGCTCTACGAGCAGTACTTC
CASSLSQGGLYEQYF
>TRBV7-2|TRBJ1-5|-|-
TGTGCCAGCACCCGCGGGCCAGCTAAAAATCAGCCCCAGCATTTT
CASTRGPAKNQPQHF
>TRBV19|TRBJ2-5|-|-
TGTGCCAGTAGTACACCTTCTAGGGGGACGGAGACCCAGTACTTC
CASSTPSRGTETQYF
>TRBV10-3|TRBJ2-1|-|TRBD2
TGTGCCACTTCAAGCGGGAGAGGGGATTACAATGAGCAGTTCTTC
CATSSGRGDYNEQFF
>TRBV2|TRBJ1-5|few|-
TGTGCCAGCAGAAGGGACATGTTAGCAGTCGCGCCCCAGCATTTT
CASRRDMLAVAPQHF
>TRBV5-4|TRBJ2-2|-|-
TGTGCCAGCACAACGGGGGACGGGGAGCTGTTTTTT
CASTTGDGELFF
>TRBV14|TRBJ2-7|-|-
TGTGCCAGCAGCCCACGACCGGGCCCGTCCTACGAGCAGTACTTC
CASSPRPGPSYEQYF
>TRBV7-2|TRBJ2-1|-|-
TGTGCCAGCAGCTTATCCATCGCTGCCCATGAGCAGTTCTTC
CASSLSIAAHEQFF
>TRBV27|TRBJ1-1|-|-
TGTGCCAGCAGTTTGACCGTGACAGAAAAGAACACTGAAGCTTTCTTT
CASSLTVTEKNTEAFF
>TRBV11-3|TRBJ2-3|few|-
TGTGCCAGCAGCCCTGGAAGGACAGATACGCAGTATTTT
CASSPGRTDTQYF
>TRBV6-1|TRBJ1-1|few|-
TGTGCCAGCAGTCTCAGGTCGGCCCTCAGACAGGCTTTCTTT
CASSLRSALRQAFF
>TRBV18|TRBJ1-2|few|TRBD1
TGTGCCAGCTCAGGAGACAGGGTCGCCTATGGCTACACCTTC
CASSGDRVAYGYTF
>TRBV30|TRBJ2-1|-|-
TGTGCCTGGAGTCCCCTAGCGAATGAGCAGTTCTTC
CAWSPLANEQFF
>TRBV28|TRBJ1-2|-|TRBD1
TGTGCCAGCAGGAGACAGGGGGCGGCTGGCTACACCTTC
CASRRQGAAGYTF
>TRBV15|TRBJ1-5|-|-
TGTGCCACCAGCAGCTCCTATGAGGGGAATCAGCCCCAGCATTTT
CATSSSYEGNQPQHF
>TRBV5-4|TRBJ2-5|few|-
TGTGCCAGCAGCTTCCGAGCGGGACACTCCGCCAGAGAGACCCAGTACTTC
CASSFRAGHSARETQYF
>TRBV7-2|TRBJ2-3|-|-
TGTGCCAGCAGCTTAGGGGGGGAGCCGAGCACAGATACGCAGTATTTT
CASSLGGEPSTDTQYF
>TRBV20-1|TRBJ2-1|-|-
TGCAGCGCTTATCCTGAGCAGTTCTTC
CSAYPEQFF
>TRBV7-6|TRBJ2-1|few|-
TGTGTGGGTACGTCCTCCCACTCCTACAATGAGCAGTTCTTC
CVGTSSHSYNEQFF
>TRBV5-1|TRBJ2-2|-|-
TGCGCCAGCAGCTTGGGTTCGGCTACGAACACCGGGGAGCTGTTTTTT
CASSLGSATNTGELFF
>TRBV6-1|TRBJ2-1|once|-
TGTGCCAGCAGATTTCAGCCAGTCTCCTACAATGAGCAGTTCTTC
CASRFQPVSYNEQFF
>TRBV29-1|TRBJ2-6|few|-
TGCAGCGACCCTTACGGGCAGGGGTCCGGGGCCAACGTCCTGACTTTC
CSDPYGQGSGANVLTF
>TRBV28|TRBJ2-1|-|-
TGTGCCAGCAGTTCAGGGGCCCACAACAATGAGCAGTTCTTC
CASSSGAHNNEQFF
>TRBV4-1|TRBJ2-3|few|TRBD2
TGCGCCAGCAGCCCTCGGACTAGCGGGAGGGGGACAGATACGCAGTATTTT
CASSPRTSGRGTDTQYF
>TRBV6-4|TRBJ1-4|-|TRBD1
TGTGCCAGCAGGGTACAGGGGGCGGGTGAAAAACTGTTTTTT
CASRVQGAGEKLFF
>TRBV5-1|TRBJ1-3|-|-
TGCGCCAGCAGCTCCACAGGGATCGGCTCTGGAAACACCATATATTTT
CASSSTGIGSGNTIYF